The clone carrying this T cell receptor beta chain appeared a few times. This could be a read error, since a much larger clone is one nucleotide away. It was with 32 V and 13 J primers that multiplex PCR amplified TCR beta CDR3. Via MiXCR, TCRdb re-called the multiplex PCR reads, giving one row per CDR3 protein. The table includes around 4,000 distinct CDR3 sequences, more than 25% detected once. Template input was genomic DNA from bulk tumor (roughly 600 ng per sample). Surgeons took several biopsies per primary tumor, spaced far apart, during surgery. Curative surgery was undertaken by patients, who had untreated, newly diagnosed non-small cell lung cancer. The data originate from a study of immune heterogeneity within non-small cell lung tumors. The junction had 12 bases not matched to a gene; V was cut back by 5 bases and J by 5 bases. This CDR3 is 18 amino acids long. Germline V lookup: CDR1 MNHEY, CDR2 SVGAGI.

The V and J genes are TRBV6-5 and TRBJ1-4; 12 nucleotides align to TRBD1. The clonotype was recovered from a man aged 60 to 69 with non-small cell lung cancer. What was sequenced was lung tumor tissue. CDR3 residues: CASSNPGQGAGANEKLFF. The CDR3 nucleotides are TGTGCCAGCAGTAACCCGGGACAGGGGGCGGGGGCGAATGAAAAACTGTTTTTT.